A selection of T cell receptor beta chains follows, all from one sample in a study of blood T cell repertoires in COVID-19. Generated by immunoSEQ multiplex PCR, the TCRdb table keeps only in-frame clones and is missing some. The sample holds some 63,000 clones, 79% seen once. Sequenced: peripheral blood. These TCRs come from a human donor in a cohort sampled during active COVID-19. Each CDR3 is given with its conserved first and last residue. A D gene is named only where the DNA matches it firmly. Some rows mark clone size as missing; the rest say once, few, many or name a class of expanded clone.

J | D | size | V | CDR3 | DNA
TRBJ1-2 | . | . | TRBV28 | CASSTGTSGYTF | TGTGCCAGCAGCACAGGCACGTCTGGCTACACCTTC
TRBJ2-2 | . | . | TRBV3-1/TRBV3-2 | CASSQLALTGELFF | TGTGCCAGCAGCCAACTAGCACTCACCGGGGAGCTGTTTTTT
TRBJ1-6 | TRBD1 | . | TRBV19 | CASTLTGGGSPLHF | TGTGCCAGTACCCTGACAGGGGGAGGTTCACCCCTCCACTTT
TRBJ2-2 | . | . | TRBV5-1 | CASSLSGSITGELFF | TGCGCCAGCAGCTTATCAGGGTCGATCACCGGGGAGCTGTTTTTT
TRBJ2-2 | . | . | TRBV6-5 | CASQQTPNTGELFF | TGTGCCAGCCAACAGACCCCAAACACCGGGGAGCTGTTTTTT
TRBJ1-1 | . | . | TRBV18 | CASSPGIRGTTTFF | TGTGCCAGCTCACCGGGGATAAGGGGGACAACAACTTTCTTT
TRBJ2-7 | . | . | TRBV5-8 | CASSRSTGTLADEQYF | TGTGCCAGCAGCCGTTCCACAGGGACCCTCGCTGACGAGCAGTACTTC
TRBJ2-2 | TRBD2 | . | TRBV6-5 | CASSYDPTSAKGELFF | TGTGCCAGCAGTTACGACCCAACTAGCGCCAAGGGGGAGCTGTTTTTT
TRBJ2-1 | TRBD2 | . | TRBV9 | CASSRWTSGSGNEQFF | TGTGCCAGCAGCAGATGGACTAGCGGGAGTGGCAATGAGCAGTTCTTC
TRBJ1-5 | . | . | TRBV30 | CAWRRRAESNQPQHF | TGTGCCTGGAGGAGGAGGGCAGAGAGCAATCAGCCCCAGCATTTT
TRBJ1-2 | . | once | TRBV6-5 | CASSSQGPRSYGYTF | TGTGCCAGCAGTTCCCAGGGGCCTCGCTCCTATGGCTACACCTTC
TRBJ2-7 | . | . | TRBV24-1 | CATSDTGGRYEQYF | TGTGCCACCAGTGATACCGGGGGTCGCTACGAGCAGTACTTC
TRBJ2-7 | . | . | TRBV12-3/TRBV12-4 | CASSLGGIPEQYF | TGTGCCAGCAGTTTGGGCGGGATCCCCGAGCAGTACTTC
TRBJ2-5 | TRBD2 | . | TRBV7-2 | CASSLAPPSGGRIAQETQYF | TGTGCCAGCAGCTTAGCTCCCCCCAGTGGCGGGAGGATCGCCCAAGAGACCCAGTACTTC
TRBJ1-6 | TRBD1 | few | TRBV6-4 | CASSPDRGLSNGPLHF | TGTGCCAGCAGCCCGGACAGGGGCTTATCTAATGGTCCCCTCCACTTT
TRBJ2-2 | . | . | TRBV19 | CASSIQSWNTGELFF | TGTGCCAGTAGTATACAGTCCTGGAACACCGGGGAGCTGTTTTTT
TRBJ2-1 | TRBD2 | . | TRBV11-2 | CASSLVRGSLDEQFF | TGTGCCAGCAGCTTAGTTCGCGGGAGTTTAGATGAGCAGTTCTTC
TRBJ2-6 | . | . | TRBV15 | CATSRGAISGANVLTF | TGTGCCACCAGCAGAGGGGCAATCTCTGGGGCCAACGTCCTGACTTTC
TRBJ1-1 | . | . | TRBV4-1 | CASSQPRGGTEAFF | TGCGCCAGCAGCCAGCCTAGGGGGGGGACTGAAGCTTTCTTT
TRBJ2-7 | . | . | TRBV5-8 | CASSLSATTSYEQYF | TGTGCCAGCAGCTTGTCTGCGACTACATCCTACGAGCAGTACTTC
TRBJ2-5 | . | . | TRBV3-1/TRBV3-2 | CASSPPSETQYF | TGTGCCAGCAGCCCTCCGAGCGAGACCCAGTACTTC
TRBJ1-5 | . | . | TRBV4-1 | CASSPSLGQNNQPQHF | TGCGCCAGCAGCCCAAGCCTTGGACAAAACAATCAGCCCCAGCATTTT
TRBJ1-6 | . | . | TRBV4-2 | CASSLTGNSPLHF | TGTGCCAGCAGCCTAACAGGGAATTCACCCCTCCACTTT
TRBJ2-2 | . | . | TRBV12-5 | CASGRREGELFF | TGTGCTAGTGGTCGGAGAGAAGGGGAGCTGTTTTTT
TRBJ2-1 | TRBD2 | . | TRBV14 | CASSQDRPTSGRYNEQFF | TGTGCCAGCAGCCAAGATCGCCCGACTAGCGGGAGGTACAATGAGCAGTTCTTC
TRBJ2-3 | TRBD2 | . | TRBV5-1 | CASSYAGTSGGDTQYF | TGCGCCAGCAGCTATGCCGGGACTAGCGGGGGGGATACGCAGTATTTT
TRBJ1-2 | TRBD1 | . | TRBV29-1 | CSVRRGRGYTF | TGCAGCGTGCGCAGGGGGCGAGGCTACACCTTC
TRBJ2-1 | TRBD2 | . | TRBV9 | CASSVHLAGAGTYNEQFF | TGTGCCAGCAGCGTTCATCTAGCGGGAGCGGGGACCTACAATGAGCAGTTCTTC
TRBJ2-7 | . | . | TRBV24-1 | CATSQRGSSYEQYF | TGTGCCACCAGTCAAAGGGGCTCTTCCTACGAGCAGTACTTC
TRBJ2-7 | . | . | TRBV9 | CASSTEPGYEQYF | TGTGCCAGCAGCACCGAACCCGGTTACGAGCAGTACTTC
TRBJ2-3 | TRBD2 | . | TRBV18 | CASSLGLAGGPTDTQYF | TGTGCCAGCTCACTAGGTCTCGCGGGAGGGCCGACAGATACGCAGTATTTT
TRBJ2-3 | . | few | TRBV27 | CASSSAGRADTQYF | TGTGCCAGCAGTTCAGCGGGCAGGGCAGATACGCAGTATTTT
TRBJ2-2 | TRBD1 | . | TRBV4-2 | CASSQQPPGQGITGELFF | TGTGCCAGCAGCCAACAGCCTCCGGGACAGGGGATCACCGGGGAGCTGTTTTTT
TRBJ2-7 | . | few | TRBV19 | CASRENRGGTYEQYF | TGTGCCAGTAGGGAAAACAGGGGGGGAACCTACGAGCAGTACTTC
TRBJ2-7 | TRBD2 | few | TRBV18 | CASSPNRLAGYAYEQYF | TGTGCCAGCTCACCGAATCGACTAGCGGGCTACGCCTACGAGCAGTACTTC
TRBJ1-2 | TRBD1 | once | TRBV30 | CAWSLRQGYGYTF | TGTGCCTGGAGTCTGCGACAGGGTTATGGCTACACCTTC
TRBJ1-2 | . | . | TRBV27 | CASSLQGHGIYGYTF | TGTGCCAGCAGTCTTCAGGGACACGGGATCTATGGCTACACCTTC
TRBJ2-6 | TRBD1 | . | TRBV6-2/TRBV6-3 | CASSIGQGSSGANVLTF | TGTGCCAGCAGTATAGGACAGGGGAGCTCTGGGGCCAACGTCCTGACTTTC
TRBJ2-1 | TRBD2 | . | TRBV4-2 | CASSATSGFYNEQFF | TGTGCCAGCAGCGCCACTAGCGGATTTTACAATGAGCAGTTCTTC
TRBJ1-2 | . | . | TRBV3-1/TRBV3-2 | CASSLQVPNYGYTF | TGTGCCAGCAGCCTACAGGTCCCTAACTATGGCTACACCTTC
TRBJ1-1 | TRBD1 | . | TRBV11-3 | CASSSGQGWSKNTEAFF | TGTGCCAGCAGCTCCGGACAGGGTTGGTCGAAGAACACTGAAGCTTTCTTT
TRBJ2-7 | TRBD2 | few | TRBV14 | CASSPTGRGGNYEQYF | TGTGCCAGCAGCCCCACCGGGAGGGGGGGAAACTACGAGCAGTACTTC
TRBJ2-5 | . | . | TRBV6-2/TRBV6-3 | CASSRLGRTEQETQYF | TGTGCCAGCAGTCGCCTCGGTAGGACAGAACAAGAGACCCAGTACTTC
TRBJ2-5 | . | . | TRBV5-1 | CASSSNEGETQYF | TGCGCCAGCAGTTCAAATGAGGGCGAGACCCAGTACTTC
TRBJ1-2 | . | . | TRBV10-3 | CAIGQYGYTF | TGTGCCATTGGACAATATGGCTACACCTTC
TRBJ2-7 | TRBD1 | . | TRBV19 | CASSMSGQGPEQYF | TGTGCCAGTAGTATGTCGGGACAGGGGCCCGAGCAGTACTTC
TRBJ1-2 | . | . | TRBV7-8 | CASSLGGGRTYGYTF | TGTGCCAGCAGCTTAGGGGGGGGGAGGACCTATGGCTACACCTTC
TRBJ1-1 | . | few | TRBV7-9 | CASSLEGRGTEAFF | TGTGCCAGCAGCTTAGAAGGGAGGGGCACTGAAGCTTTCTTT
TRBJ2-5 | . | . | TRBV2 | CASSGGGKETQYF | TGTGCCAGCAGTGGGGGAGGTAAAGAGACCCAGTACTTC
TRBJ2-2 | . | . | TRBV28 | CASITHRVNTGELFF | TGTGCCAGCATTACCCACAGGGTTAACACCGGGGAGCTGTTTTTT
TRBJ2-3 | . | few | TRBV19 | CASSSRHDTQYF | TGTGCCAGTAGCTCGAGGCACGATACGCAGTATTTT
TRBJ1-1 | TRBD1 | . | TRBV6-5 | CASIRTGSAEAFF | TGTGCCAGCATTCGGACAGGGAGTGCTGAAGCTTTCTTT
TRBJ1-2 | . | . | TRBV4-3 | CASSQDRLLNYGYTF | TGCGCCAGCAGCCAGGACAGACTTCTAAACTATGGCTACACCTTC